This T cell receptor (beta chain) was retrieved from a study of cytomegalovirus exposure and HLA in healthy donors. The PCR used 60 Vbeta and 13 Jbeta primers. The method was immunoSEQ multiplex PCR; TCRdb's version includes in-frame clones alone and lacks a portion of them. The table lists 70,000 to 95,000 clones, 80% of them singletons. About this clone itself: Antigen specificity is unknown.

General study findings and limits: The HLA-A and HLA-B alleles of most subjects were reportedly predicted accurately from TCR beta sequences. The majority of TCR sequences were rare, yet some public TCRs appeared in many donors.

This sequence was found in a male donor in good health and CMV-seronegative. Sequencing was performed on PBMCs.

CDR3 protein: CASSLEPGQDNSPLHF. The DNA of the CDR3 is TGTGCCAGCAGCCTAGAACCGGGACAGGATAATTCACCCCTCCACTTT. The chain employs TRBV4-2 and TRBJ1-6, with 8 positions matching TRBD1. Trimming at V came to 4 bases and at J to 5 bases, leaving 7 bases not matched to a gene. The CDR3 spans 16 residues. Germline loops: CDR1 LGHNA, CDR2 YNFKEQ.